This TCR beta chain is from a study of T-cell memory formation after mild COVID-19. Broader study findings: Clones contracting across day 15 to 85 had a balanced CD4/CD8 profile; later expanding clones leaned CD4+.

Germline V gene data show CDR1 as DFQATT and CDR2 as SNEGSKA (reference sequence). The CDR3 consists of 16 residues. V was pared by 5 bases and J by 0 bases, with 17 bases between. With constant-segment primers, 5'RACE yielded cDNA libraries of TCR alpha and TCR beta that carried sample barcodes and UMIs. MiXCR was run by TCRdb on the 5' RACE reads, yielding one entry per CDR3 protein. The table lists about 340,000 distinct CDR3 sequences, about 15% of them singletons. This clonotype was detected a few times. Its specificity is unknown. This TCR was sampled from a man in his late teens or twenties who had mild COVID-19 (a few samples of this study predate the infection). Cell type and time point are not known. The material sequenced was PBMCs or a T cell subset sorted from them (not recorded which). This rearrangement joins TRBV20-1 to TRBJ1-5; weak D call: TRBD1 (6 bases). CDR3 in DNA: TGCAGTGCTGGGGCACAGGGATTTCCTAGCAATCAGCCCCAGCATTTT. It specifies CSAGAQGFPSNQPQHF.